Listed here is a single T cell receptor (beta chain). Its target is unknown. This entry is derived from a study of cytomegalovirus exposure and HLA in healthy donors. Study results and limitations: Rarity held for most TCR sequences, but there were some public TCRs that occurred in many donors.

13 Jbeta primers and 60 Vbeta primers were used for the PCR. Profiling relied on immunoSEQ multiplex PCR, and the TCRdb table lists in-frame clones only, not all of them. The table shows around 160,000 clones, with around three quarters occurring only once. CDR3 length: 13 amino acids. Germline-derived CDR1 and CDR2 are GTSNPN and SVGIG (reference sequence). V lost 3 bases, J lost 4 bases, and 12 bases lay in between. The chain recombines TRBV30 with TRBJ2-5, with a tentative D call TRBD2 (6 bases). The sequencing input was PBMCs. The TCR originated in a man aged 40-49 years in good health and CMV-seropositive. The CDR3 DNA reads TGTGCCTGGAGCGGAGGGGCGGGAGAGACCCAGTACTTC. This sequence encodes CAWSGGAGETQYF. Full variable domain (rest looked up from reference TRBV30 and TRBJ2-5): SQTIHQWPATLVQPVGSPLSLECTVEGTSNPNLYWYRQAAGRGLQLLFYSVGIGQISSEVPQNLSASRPQDRQFILSSKKLLLSDSGFYLCAWSGGAGETQYFGPGTRLLVL.